The sequence of this TCR beta chain was determined in a study of immune evolution from preneoplasia to lung adenocarcinoma. Resections took place in Japan or China from 2014 to 2017. Macro-dissection enriched premalignant or tumor cells before nucleic acid extraction. Only in-frame clones appear in the TCRdb table, and some are missing; sequencing was by immunoSEQ multiplex PCR. Among thousands of clones listed, around 69% were seen once. The V gene end was trimmed by 3 bases and the J gene end by 1 base; junction bases not matched to a gene: 0. Germline V gene data show CDR1 as MDHEN and CDR2 as SYDVKM. This CDR3 is built from 14 residues. This clone rates as large. Additional DNA sequences in this sample encode the identical CDR3.

The sequence was obtained from a person aged 65-85 years with lung adenocarcinoma. V usage is TRBV28 and J usage is TRBJ1-5, with 7 bases lining up with TRBD1. The sample was FFPE minimally invasive lung adenocarcinoma tissue. CDR3 nucleotide sequence: TGTGCCAGCAGTTTGGGACAGAGCAATCAGCCCCAGCATTTT. This translates into CASSLGQSNQPQHF.